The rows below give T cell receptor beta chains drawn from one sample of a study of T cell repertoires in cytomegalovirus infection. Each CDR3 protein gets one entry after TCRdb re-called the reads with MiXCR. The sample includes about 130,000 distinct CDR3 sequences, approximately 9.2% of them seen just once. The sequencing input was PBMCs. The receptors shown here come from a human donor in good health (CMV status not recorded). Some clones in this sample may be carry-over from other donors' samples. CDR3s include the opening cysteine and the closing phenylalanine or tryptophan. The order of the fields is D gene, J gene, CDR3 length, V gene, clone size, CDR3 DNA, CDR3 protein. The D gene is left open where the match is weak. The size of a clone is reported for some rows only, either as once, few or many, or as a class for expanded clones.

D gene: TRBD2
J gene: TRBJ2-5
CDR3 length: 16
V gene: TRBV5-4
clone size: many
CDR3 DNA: TGTGCCAGCAGCCCTGGACTAGCGGGGAGCCAAGAGACCCAGTACTTC
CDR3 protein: CASSPGLAGSQETQYF

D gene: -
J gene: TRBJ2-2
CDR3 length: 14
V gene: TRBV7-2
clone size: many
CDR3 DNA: TGTGCCAGCAGCTTAGTCATCCGGGGAGGGGAGCTGTTTTTT
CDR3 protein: CASSLVIRGGELFF

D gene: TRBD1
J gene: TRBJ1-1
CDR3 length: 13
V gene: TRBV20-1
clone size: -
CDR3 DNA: TGCAGTGCCATCGACAGGGGGCGAGGTGAAGCTTTCTTT
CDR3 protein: CSAIDRGRGEAFF

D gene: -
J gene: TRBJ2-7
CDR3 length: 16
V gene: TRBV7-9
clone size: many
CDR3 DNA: TGTGCCAGCAGCCCCTCGAGAGGGGGAAGCTCCTACGAGCAGTACTTC
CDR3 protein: CASSPSRGGSSYEQYF

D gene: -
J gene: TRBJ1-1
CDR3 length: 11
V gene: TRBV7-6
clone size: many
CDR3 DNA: TGTGCCGCCCCGTGGAACACTGAAGCTTTCTTT
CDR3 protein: CAAPWNTEAFF

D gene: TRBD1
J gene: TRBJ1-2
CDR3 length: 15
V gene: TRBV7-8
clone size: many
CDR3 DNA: TGTGCCAGCAGCTTAAGACAGGGACAGGGTTATGGCTACACCTTC
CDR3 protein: CASSLRQGQGYGYTF

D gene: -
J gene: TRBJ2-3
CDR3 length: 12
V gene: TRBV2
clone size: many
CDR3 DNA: TGTGCCAGCAGTGACAGGGCCCTTACGCAGTATTTT
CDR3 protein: CASSDRALTQYF

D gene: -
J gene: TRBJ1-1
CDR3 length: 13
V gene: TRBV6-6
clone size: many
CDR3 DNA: TGTGCCAGCAGTTGGGACGGTTACACTGAAGCTTTCTTT
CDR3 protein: CASSWDGYTEAFF

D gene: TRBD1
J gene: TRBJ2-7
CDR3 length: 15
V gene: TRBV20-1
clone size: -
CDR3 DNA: TGCAGTGCTCCCCCTCTGGGACAGGGTGCCTACGAGCAGTACTTC
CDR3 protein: CSAPPLGQGAYEQYF

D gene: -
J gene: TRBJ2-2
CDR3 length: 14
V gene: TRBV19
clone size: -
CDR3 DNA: TGTGCCAGCAGCGGTTACGCGAACACCGGGGAGCTGTTTTTT
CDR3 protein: CASSGYANTGELFF

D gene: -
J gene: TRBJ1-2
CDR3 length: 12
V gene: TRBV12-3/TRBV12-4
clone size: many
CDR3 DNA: TGTGCCAGCAGTTTTTTACAGTATGGCTACACCTTC
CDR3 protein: CASSFLQYGYTF

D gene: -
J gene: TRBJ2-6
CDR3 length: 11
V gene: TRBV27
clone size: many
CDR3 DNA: TGTGCCAGCAGGGACGGCAACGTCCTGACTTTC
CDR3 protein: CASRDGNVLTF

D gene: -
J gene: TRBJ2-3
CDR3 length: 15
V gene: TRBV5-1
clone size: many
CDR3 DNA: TGCGCCAGCTCTACCAACGTAGGGCTGCCAGATACGCAGTATTTT
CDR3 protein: CASSTNVGLPDTQYF

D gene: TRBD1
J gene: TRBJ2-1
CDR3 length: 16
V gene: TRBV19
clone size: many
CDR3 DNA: TGTGCCAGTTCCGGGACAGGGGGTTTTTTCCACAATGAGCAGTTCTTC
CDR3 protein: CASSGTGGFFHNEQFF

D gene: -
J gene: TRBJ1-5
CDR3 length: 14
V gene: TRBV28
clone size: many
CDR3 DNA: TGTGCCAGCGTACCAGGCCGAAGGCGGCAGCCCCAGCATTTT
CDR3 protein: CASVPGRRRQPQHF

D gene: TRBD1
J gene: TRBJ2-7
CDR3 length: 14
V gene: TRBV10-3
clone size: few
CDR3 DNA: TGTGCCATCAGTGGAGGGACAGGGAACTACGAGCAGTACTTC
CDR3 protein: CAISGGTGNYEQYF

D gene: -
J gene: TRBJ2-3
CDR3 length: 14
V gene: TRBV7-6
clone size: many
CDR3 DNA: TGTGCCAGCAGCTTAGATGGAGGGGCGGATACGCAGTATTTT
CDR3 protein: CASSLDGGADTQYF

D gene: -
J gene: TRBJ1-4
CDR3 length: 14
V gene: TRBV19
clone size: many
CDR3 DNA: TGTGCCACCAAGGTGACGGGAACTAATGAAAAACTGTTTTTT
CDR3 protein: CATKVTGTNEKLFF

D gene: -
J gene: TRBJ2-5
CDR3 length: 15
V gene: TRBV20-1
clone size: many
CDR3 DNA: TGCAGTGCTAAGAAGAGCAGGGGCGTCCAAGAGACCCAGTACTTC
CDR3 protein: CSAKKSRGVQETQYF

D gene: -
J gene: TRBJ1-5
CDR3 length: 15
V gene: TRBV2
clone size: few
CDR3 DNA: TGTGCCAGCAGTGACGCTTTAAGGGGCAATCAGCCCCAGCATTTT
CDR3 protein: CASSDALRGNQPQHF

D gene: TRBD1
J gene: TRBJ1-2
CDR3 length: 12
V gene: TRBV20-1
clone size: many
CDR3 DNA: TGCAGTGCTGTTAGGCAGGGGGTTGGCTACACCTTC
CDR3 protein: CSAVRQGVGYTF

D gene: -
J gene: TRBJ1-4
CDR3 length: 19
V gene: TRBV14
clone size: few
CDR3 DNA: TGTGCCAGCAGCCAAGATCGGGCAGATTATTTTGCAACTAATGAAAAACTGTTTTTT
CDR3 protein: CASSQDRADYFATNEKLFF

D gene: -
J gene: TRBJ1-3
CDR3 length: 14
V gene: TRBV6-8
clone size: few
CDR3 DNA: TGTGCCAGCAGTTACTCCGGGGTCGGAAACACCATATATTTT
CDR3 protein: CASSYSGVGNTIYF

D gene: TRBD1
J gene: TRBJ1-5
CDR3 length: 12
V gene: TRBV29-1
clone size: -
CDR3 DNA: TGCAGCGTTGGACAGGGGAGTCAGCCCCAGCATTTT
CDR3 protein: CSVGQGSQPQHF

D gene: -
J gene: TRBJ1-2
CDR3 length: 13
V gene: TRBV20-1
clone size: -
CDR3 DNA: TGCAGTGTACATCCCGGGACCTCCTATGGCTACACCTTC
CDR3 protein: CSVHPGTSYGYTF

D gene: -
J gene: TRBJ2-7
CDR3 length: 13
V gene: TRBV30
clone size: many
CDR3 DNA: TGTGCCTGGGAAACAGGTAGCTCCTACGAGCAGTACTTC
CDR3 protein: CAWETGSSYEQYF

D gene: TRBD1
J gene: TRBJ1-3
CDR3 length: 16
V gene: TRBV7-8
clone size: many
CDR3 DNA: TGTGCCAGCAGCCAAAACAGGGGGACCTCTGGAAACACCATATATTTT
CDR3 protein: CASSQNRGTSGNTIYF